The 25 T cell receptor beta chains given below trace back to one sample, sequenced in a study of OX40 agonist ivuxolimab in advanced cancers. TCRdb's table, derived via immunoSEQ multiplex PCR, lists solely in-frame clones and lacks some. The sample consists of approximately 80,000 clones, 65% to 90% of them appearing once. The material sequenced was CD4+ or CD8+ T cells sorted from blood, taken in a trial of the OX40 agonist ivuxolimab. These receptors were obtained from an adult with an advanced solid tumor such as melanoma, head and neck, liver or kidney cancer.

The chain couples TRBV11-1 to TRBJ2-5; D is unresolved. V lost 2 bases, J lost 2 bases, and 6 bases lay in between. This CDR3 is built from 13 residues. The V gene's germline CDR1 is SGHAT and CDR2 FQDESV (reference sequence). CDR3 in amino acids: CASSLYSQETQYF. The CDR3 DNA reads TGTGCCAGCAGCTTATACAGTCAAGAGACCCAGTACTTC.

CDR3 DNA: TGTGCCAGCAGTTTATGGTACGGATCGGGCACCGGGGAGCTGTTTTTT. It translates to CASSLWYGSGTGELFF. J is TRBJ2-2 and V is TRBV27; D ambiguous. Germline CDR1 and CDR2: MNHEY and SMNVEV (reference sequence). The CDR3 has 16 amino acids. Trimming removed 1 base from V and 4 bases from J, with 13 bases in between.

This chain links TRBV27 with TRBJ1-1, with a weak D call TRBD1 (5 bases). V gave up 4 bases and J gave up 0 bases, with 12 bases separating them. This CDR3 contains 15 residues. Per germline, CDR1 MNHEY and CDR2 SMNVEV (reference sequence). CDR3 protein: CASSYPGRMNTEAFF. The CDR3 DNA follows: TGTGCCAGCAGTTACCCGGGACGGATGAACACTGAAGCTTTCTTT.

The V and J genes are TRBV13 and TRBJ2-2; D is unresolved. Germline CDR1 is PRHDT and CDR2 is FYEKMQ (reference sequence). The CDR3 contains 17 residues. V shed 1 base and J shed 2 bases, with 14 bases lying between them. The CDR3 is CASSLVHEWANTGELFF. The CDR3 bases are TGTGCCAGCAGCTTAGTGCACGAATGGGCCAACACCGGGGAGCTGTTTTTT.

The chain couples TRBV29-1 to TRBJ1-2, with unresolved D. The V gene lost 7 bases and the J gene lost 4 bases, with 16 bases spanning the gap. The CDR3 runs to 13 residues. Germline-derived CDR1 and CDR2 are SQVTM and ANQGSEA. The CDR3 spells CSAWAAVAYGYTF. Written as DNA, the CDR3 is TGCAGCGCGTGGGCTGCGGTGGCCTATGGCTACACCTTC.

This clone was picked up a small number of times. The rearrangement joins TRBV30 to TRBJ1-5, with TRBD1 as a possible D gene (5 bases). Germline V lookup: CDR1 GTSNPN, CDR2 SVGIG (reference sequence). The CDR3 has 11 amino acids. The V gene lost 5 bases and the J gene lost 8 bases, with 10 bases spanning the gap. CDR3: CAWGGGEPQHF. CDR3 in DNA: TGTGCCTGGGGGGGTGGTGAGCCCCAGCATTTT.

This clone is a singleton in its sample. V gene TRBV5-6 combines with J gene TRBJ1-6, with 10 bases aligning to TRBD1. This CDR3 has 15 residues. Germline CDR1 is SGHDT and CDR2 is YYEEEE. Trimming cost V 2 bases and J 7 bases; bases outside gene matches: 3. CDR3 nucleotides: TGTGCCAGCAGCTTTGGGGACAGGGGCAATTCACCCCTCCACTTT. This sequence encodes CASSFGDRGNSPLHF.

The V and J genes are TRBV7-9 and TRBJ1-2; weak D call: TRBD1 (5 bases). The CDR3 loop spans 13 amino acids. V lost 2 bases and J lost 5, with 9 bases in between. Germline CDR1 SEHNR, CDR2 FQNEAQ (reference sequence). The CDR3 region is CASSLLGAYGYTF. In DNA, the CDR3 is TGTGCCAGCAGCTTATTAGGGGCTTATGGCTACACCTTC.

This clone has more than one count but fewer than ten. A junction end diverges from the germline sequence, so it may reflect a read error. This CDR3 reads CASSLVAGVNTGELFF. The CDR3 nucleotides read TGTGCTAGCAGCTTAGTAGCGGGGGTGAACACCGGGGAGCTGTTTTTT. V usage is TRBV7-7 and J usage is TRBJ2-2; 9 nucleotides align to TRBD2. The CDR3 spans 16 residues. CDR1 SSHAT and CDR2 FNYEAQ come from the germline V gene (reference sequence).

The J gene is TRBJ2-5, the V gene TRBV19; the D gene is possibly TRBD1 (6 bases). The CDR3 runs 15 residues. Germline V gene lookup returns CDR1 LNHDA and CDR2 SQIVND (reference sequence). Trimming pared 5 bases from V and 5 bases from J, leaving 18 bases between. This CDR3 reads CASSPLEDQGETQYF. CDR3 DNA sequence: TGTGCCAGTAGTCCGCTCGAGGACCAGGGGGAGACCCAGTACTTC.

The chain links TRBV5-1 to TRBJ2-1, with D perhaps TRBD2 (6 bases). The CDR3 extends over 16 amino acids. Trimming stripped 1 base from V and 0 bases from J, with 11 bases between. Germline loops: CDR1 SGHRS, CDR2 YFSETQ. The CDR3 nucleotides are TGCGCCAGCAGCTTGAGCGGGCCGAGCTCCTACAATGAGCAGTTCTTC. It translates to CASSLSGPSSYNEQFF.

The chain combines TRBV5-1 with TRBJ2-3, with 10 nucleotides matching TRBD2. Germline V gives CDR1 SGHRS, CDR2 YFSETQ. The CDR3 has 16 amino acids. V was clipped by 2 bases and J by 6 bases; unmatched bases: 9. DNA for the CDR3: TGCGCCAGCAGCTTTCAGACTAGCGGGCGGCAGGATACGCAGTATTTT. Its translation is CASSFQTSGRQDTQYF.

The chain recombines TRBV5-4 with TRBJ2-3, with D possibly called TRBD1 or TRBD2 (6 bases each). The V and J ends lost 2 bases and 2 bases respectively, with 9 bases between them. The CDR3 runs 14 residues. In germline, CDR1 is SGHNT, CDR2 YYREEE (reference sequence). Here the CDR3 reads CASSLRGATDTQYF. The CDR3 DNA follows: TGTGCCAGCAGCTTAAGGGGGGCCACAGATACGCAGTATTTT.

The genes are TRBV7-9 and TRBJ1-2; 8 bases line up with TRBD1. Germline loops: CDR1 SEHNR, CDR2 FQNEAQ (reference sequence). The CDR3 consists of 15 residues. The J segment lost 5 bases and the V segment lost 2 bases, leaving 7 bases of the junction unmatched. CDR3 nucleotide sequence: TGTGCCAGCAGCTTACCCCTCGGACAGGGATATGGCTACACCTTC. Translation: CASSLPLGQGYGYTF.

The chain has TRBV6-5 and TRBJ1-6; D is undetermined. Trimming left V 4 bases short and J 7 bases short, with 11 bases between. Germline CDR1 MNHEY, CDR2 SVGAGI. The CDR3 covers 14 residues. The DNA for the CDR3 is TGTGCCAGCAGTTCGCATGAGGGCAATTCACCCCTCCACTTT. Encoded protein: CASSSHEGNSPLHF.

The gene calls are TRBV5-1 and TRBJ2-7; unclear D gene. The CDR3 is 14 residues long. In germline, CDR1 is SGHRS, CDR2 YFSETQ. Trimming took off 0 bases at V and 0 bases at J, with 7 bases between the two ends. This CDR3 reads CASSLAVPSYEQYF. CDR3 in DNA: TGCGCCAGCAGCTTGGCGGTGCCCTCCTACGAGCAGTACTTC. Full variable domain (outside the CDR3, taken from reference TRBV5-1 and TRBJ2-7): KAGVTQTPRYLIKTRGQQVTLSCSPISGHRSVSWYQQTPGQGLQFLFEYFSETQRNKGNFPGRFSGRQFSNSRSEMNVSTLELGDSALYLCASSLAVPSYEQYFGPGTRLTVT.

V gene TRBV7-9 combines with J gene TRBJ2-3; D is possibly TRBD2 (5 bases). Germline V gene data show CDR1 as SEHNR and CDR2 as FQNEAQ (reference sequence). V gave up 5 bases and J gave up 0 bases, with 15 bases separating them. The CDR3 extends over 16 amino acids. CDR3 DNA sequence: TGTGCCAGCAGCGCTCGAGCGGATACTAGCACAGATACGCAGTATTTT. Translated: CASSARADTSTDTQYF. The full variable domain, rest sourced from reference TRBV7-9 and TRBJ2-3, is DTGVSQNPRHKITKRGQNVTFRCDPISEHNRLYWYRQTLGQGPEFLTYFQNEAQLEKSRLLSDRFSAERPKGSFSTLEIQRTEQGDSAMYLCASSARADTSTDTQYFGPGTRLTVL.

The chain is built from TRBV4-3 and TRBJ1-2; D uncertain. V was pared by 1 base and J by 2 bases, with 8 bases between. The CDR3 contains 14 residues. Germline V lookup: CDR1 LGHNA, CDR2 YSLEER. The CDR3 coding sequence is TGCGCCAGCAGCCAAGCCCTTAGGAACTATGGCTACACCTTC. It codes for CASSQALRNYGYTF.

The J gene is TRBJ1-2, the V gene TRBV10-3, with D unclear. Germline V lookup: CDR1 ENHRY, CDR2 SYGVKD. The CDR3 covers 15 residues. V was cut by 2 bases and J by 2 bases, with 12 bases left in between. In DNA form, the CDR3 reads TGTGCCATCAGTGAGGGGGTGGCCAGAAACTATGGCTACACCTTC. Its protein product is CAISEGVARNYGYTF.

This clone was seen a handful of times. The rearrangement uses TRBV6-4 and TRBJ1-5; D possibly corresponds to TRBD1 (5 bases). Germline CDR1 and CDR2: MRHNA and SNTAGT. The V end lost 2 bases, the J end lost 7 bases, and 9 bases lay between the germline ends. The CDR3 runs 13 residues. The CDR3 here is CASSDGGKQPQHF. The CDR3 DNA reads TGTGCCAGCAGTGACGGGGGAAAGCAGCCCCAGCATTTT.

This chain links TRBV6-5 with TRBJ2-7; maybe TRBD1 (7 bases). Germline V lookup: CDR1 MNHEY, CDR2 SVGAGI. V lost 2 bases and J 3 bases, leaving 14 bases between the germline ends. The CDR3 length is 15 residues. CDR3 protein: CASSYGGTADYEQYF. The CDR3 DNA reads TGTGCCAGCAGTTACGGGGGGACAGCGGACTACGAGCAGTACTTC.

The rearrangement uses TRBV5-1 and TRBJ2-2, with TRBD2 identical over 8 bases. CDR3 length equals 19 residues. The J segment lost 0 bases and the V segment lost 1 base, leaving 11 bases of the junction unmatched. Germline V gene sequence: CDR1 SGHRS, CDR2 YFSETQ. In DNA form, the CDR3 reads TGCGCCAGCAGCTTGTGGGAATTGCGGGGGGCGGCGAACACCGGGGAGCTGTTTTTT. Translated: CASSLWELRGAANTGELFF. The entire variable domain, with the rest obtained from reference TRBV5-1 and TRBJ2-2, is as follows: KAGVTQTPRYLIKTRGQQVTLSCSPISGHRSVSWYQQTPGQGLQFLFEYFSETQRNKGNFPGRFSGRQFSNSRSEMNVSTLELGDSALYLCASSLWELRGAANTGELFFGEGSRLTVL.

The V and J genes are TRBV2 and TRBJ1-5, with 10 bases lining up with TRBD1. The CDR3 consists of 15 residues. The germline gives CDR1 SNHLY, CDR2 FYNNEI. The J segment lost 3 bases and the V segment lost 4 bases, leaving 3 bases of the junction unmatched. This CDR3 reads CASSGTGGINQPQHF. In nucleotides, the CDR3 is TGTGCCAGCAGTGGGACAGGGGGAATCAATCAGCCCCAGCATTTT. Complete variable domain (other parts from reference TRBV2 and TRBJ1-5): EPEVTQTPSHQVTQMGQEVILRCVPISNHLYFYWYRQILGQKVEFLVSFYNNEISEKSEIFDDQFSVERPDGSNFTLKIRSTKLEDSAMYFCASSGTGGINQPQHFGDGTRLSIL.

The chain employs TRBV6-5 and TRBJ1-3; unclear D gene. This CDR3 has 15 residues. The V gene lost 1 base and the J gene lost 8 bases, with 15 bases spanning the gap. Germline CDR1 reads MNHEY; CDR2 reads SVGAGI. CDR3 DNA: TGTGCCAGCAGTTACTGGGCAGGCGGGGTCGACACCATATATTTT. It specifies CASSYWAGGVDTIYF.

This clone appeared a single time. The V and J genes are TRBV4-3 and TRBJ2-2, with 11 bases that match TRBD2. The germline V gene has CDR1 LGHNA and CDR2 YSLEER. V was pared by 1 base and J by 4 bases, with 5 bases of the junction left unmatched. CDR3 length: 17 amino acids. CDR3 region: CASSQATSGGPTGELFF. CDR3 nucleotides: TGCGCCAGCAGCCAAGCCACTAGCGGGGGCCCCACCGGGGAGCTGTTTTTT.